This T cell receptor (beta chain) was recorded in a study of CD8+ T cells in alopecia areata. For the study at large: Treated individuals took tofacitinib by mouth, 5 to 10 mg twice daily.

Noted treatment: oral pan-JAK inhibitor, 5-10 mg twice daily. Points on this clone: What it recognizes is unknown.

RNA was isolated and reverse transcribed to cDNA, the sequencing template. Data came from immunoSEQ multiplex PCR; TCRdb stores just in-frame clones and leaves some out. The top ten hold approximately 1.4% of the sample, which has about 190,000 clones, approximately 67% seen once. CDR3 length: 15 residues. Germline CDR1 and CDR2: GTSNPN and SVGIG (reference sequence). V shed 2 bases, J shed 2 bases, and the junction held 5 bases outside the gene matches. Study-wide results and limits: With just one nonresponder, it is still uncertain whether baseline CD8+ expansion relates to response. Scalp samples also yield sequences from resident alphabeta T cells of normal skin.

The chain joins TRBV30 to TRBJ2-1, with TRBD2 identical over 8 bases. Specimen: CD4+ T cells sorted from blood, collected around week 50, from a patient treated with tofacitinib. The origin of this receptor is a human donor with alopecia areata. Written as DNA, the CDR3 is TGTGCCTGGAGTCTCTTTAGCGGGGCCTACAATGAGCAGTTCTTC. It yields the protein CAWSLFSGAYNEQFF.